Sequencing of this TCR beta chain was carried out in a study of cytomegalovirus exposure and HLA in healthy donors. With 60 Vbeta and 13 Jbeta primers, the PCR was carried out. Some clones are missing from TCRdb's copy, which holds only in-frame ones; the method was immunoSEQ multiplex PCR. This table holds about 180,000 clones, 76% found once. The CDR3 is 19 amino acids. V usage is TRBV23-1 and J usage is TRBJ2-5, with a tentative D call TRBD1 (5 bases). The DNA end is a closer match to TRBJ2-7, so the J assignment may be wrong. TRBV23-1 is known as an ORF, though its function is uncertain. The specimen sequenced was PBMCs. The clonotype was recovered from a woman under 40 in good health and CMV-seropositive. Here the CDR3 reads CASSYHRTHRQSSSYEQYF. The CDR3 DNA reads TGCGCCAGCAGTTACCACCGAACACACAGGCAAAGCAGCTCCTACGAGCAGTACTTC.